This T cell receptor beta chain was sequenced during a study of technical replicates of blood from a handful of donors. The repertoire was sequenced with immunoSEQ multiplex PCR; TCRdb's copy has only in-frame clones and lacks some. The sample lists some 99,000 clones, around 95% occurring once. The CDR3 is made up of 17 amino acids. Germline V gives CDR1 SGHVS, CDR2 FQNEAQ. V gave up 1 base and J gave up 1 base, with 14 bases separating them. The V gene is TRBV7-8, the J gene TRBJ1-5; D possibly corresponds to TRBD1 (5 bases). Sequenced material: T cells isolated from PBMCs. The TCR was taken from a human donor in good health. The CDR3 nucleotides are TGTGCCAGCAGCTTAGTTCCCAGGGTGTCGAGCAATCAGCCCCAGCATTTT. This sequence encodes CASSLVPRVSSNQPQHF. The whole variable domain, filled in from reference TRBV7-8 and TRBJ1-5, reads GAGVSQSPRYKVAKRGQDVALRCDPISGHVSLFWYQQALGQGPEFLTYFQNEAQLDKSGLPSDRFFAERPEGSVSTLKIQRTQQEDSAVYLCASSLVPRVSSNQPQHFGDGTRLSIL.